This TCR beta chain appears in the sequencing data of a study of T cell responses to AZD1222 COVID-19 vaccine. About this clone itself: Its specificity is unknown.

The J segment lost 5 bases and the V segment lost 3 bases, leaving 11 bases of the junction unmatched. The CDR3 has 16 amino acids. Germline CDR1 reads ENHRY; CDR2 reads SYGVKD. The repertoire was sequenced with immunoSEQ multiplex PCR; TCRdb's copy has only in-frame clones and lacks some. This sample has some 180,000 clones, with roughly 91% found just once. Study-wide results and limits: Donors were chiefly white British, with a greater number of females, and clonal diversity was perhaps underestimated.

Doses given second, at about 4 or about 12 weeks, were pooled. Sequenced here: peripheral blood, sampled 28 days after the second AZD1222 dose. This rearrangement joins TRBV10-3 to TRBJ2-5; TRBD2 matches 8 bases. The source is an adult who received the AZD1222 COVID-19 vaccine. The CDR3 sequence is CAISDPAGAARETQYF. The CDR3 region has the DNA TGTGCCATCAGTGACCCAGCGGGAGCCGCCCGTGAGACCCAGTACTTC.